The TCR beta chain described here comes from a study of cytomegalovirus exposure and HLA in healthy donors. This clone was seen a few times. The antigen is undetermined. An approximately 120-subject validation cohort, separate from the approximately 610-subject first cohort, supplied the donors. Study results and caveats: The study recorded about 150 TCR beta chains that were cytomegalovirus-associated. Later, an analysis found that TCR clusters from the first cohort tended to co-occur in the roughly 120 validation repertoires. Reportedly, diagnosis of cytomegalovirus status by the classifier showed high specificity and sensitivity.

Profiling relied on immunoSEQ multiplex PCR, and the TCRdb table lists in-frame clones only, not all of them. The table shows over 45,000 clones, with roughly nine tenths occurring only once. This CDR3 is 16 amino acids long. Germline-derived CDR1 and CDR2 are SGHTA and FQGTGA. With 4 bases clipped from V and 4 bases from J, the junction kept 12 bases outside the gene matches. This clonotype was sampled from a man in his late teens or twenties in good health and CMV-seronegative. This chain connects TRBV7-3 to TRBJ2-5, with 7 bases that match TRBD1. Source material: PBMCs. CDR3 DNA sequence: TGTGCCAGCAGCTATAGTGGCAGGGGGTTGGGAGAGACCCAGTACTTC. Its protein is CASSYSGRGLGETQYF.